This TCR beta chain is from a study of beta chain features in type 1 diabetes. Study-level background: All samples combined gave 107,917,701 sorted cells for examination.

This clone was observed a few times. The antigen remains undetermined. The investigators reverse transcribed all of the isolated RNA, so they sequenced expressed TCRB transcripts. Libraries were prepared by immunoSEQ multiplex PCR; TCRdb keeps only in-frame clonotypes and omits some of them. Of tens of thousands of clones detected, around 40% appear once; the ten largest clones hold around 0.13%. Overall study results and limits: Relative to healthy donors, patients appeared to have naive, central memory and Treg TCRB repertoires that were more similar. In patients and controls equally, PCR might favor templates that are shorter. For Type 1 diabetes patients, all four CD4+ subsets carried TCRB CDR3s that were moderately but significantly shorter. Diminished insertions and augmented deletions at VDJ junctions characterized type 1 diabetes patients.

Trimming shortened V by 0 bases and J by 8 bases, and 8 bases separated the two germline ends. The CDR3 runs to 12 residues. The germline CDR1 and CDR2 sequences are SGHRS and YFSETQ. The receptor's source is a man aged 25-45 years with type 1 diabetes. Material: stem cell memory CD4+ T cells from blood. The genes are TRBV5-1 and TRBJ1-2, with D unresolved. CDR3 residues: CASSLAGIGYTF. The CDR3 DNA follows: TGCGCCAGCAGCTTGGCAGGAATCGGCTACACCTTC.